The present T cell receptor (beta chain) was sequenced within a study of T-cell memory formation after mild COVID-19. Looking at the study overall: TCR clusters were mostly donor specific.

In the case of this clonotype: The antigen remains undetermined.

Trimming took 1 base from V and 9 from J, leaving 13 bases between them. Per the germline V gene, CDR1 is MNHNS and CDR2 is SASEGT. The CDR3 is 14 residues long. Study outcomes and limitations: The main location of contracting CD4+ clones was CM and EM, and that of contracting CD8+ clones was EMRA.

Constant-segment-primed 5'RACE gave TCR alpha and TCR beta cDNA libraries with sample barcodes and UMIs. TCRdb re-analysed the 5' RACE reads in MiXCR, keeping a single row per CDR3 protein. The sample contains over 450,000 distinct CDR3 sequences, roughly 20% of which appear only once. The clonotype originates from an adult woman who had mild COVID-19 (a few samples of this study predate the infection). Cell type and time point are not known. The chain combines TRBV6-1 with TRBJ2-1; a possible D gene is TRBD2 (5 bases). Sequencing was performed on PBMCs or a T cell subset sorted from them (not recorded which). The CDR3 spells CASSEGVAWGEQFF. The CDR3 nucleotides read TGTGCCAGCAGTGAAGGGGTAGCGTGGGGTGAGCAGTTCTTC.